Shown below are 17 T cell receptor beta chains from a single sample sequenced in a study of blood T cell repertoires in COVID-19. Assay: immunoSEQ multiplex PCR; the TCRdb copy retains only in-frame clones and omits some. Among 200,000 to 250,000 clones listed, roughly 85% were seen once. Input material: PBMCs or T cells enriched from blood (not recorded which). All receptors come from a woman aged 40 to 55 with acute COVID-19.

Only one count was recorded for this clone. The chain couples TRBV25-1 to TRBJ1-3; D is unclear. Germline V gives CDR1 MGHDK, CDR2 SYGVNS. The CDR3 totals 13 residues. V was cut by 8 bases and J by 0 bases, with 8 bases left in between. The CDR3 loop reads CASLTFSGNTIYF. CDR3 in DNA: TGTGCCAGCCTGACATTCTCTGGAAACACCATATATTTT.

This chain connects TRBV7-9 to TRBJ1-5; 8 nucleotides match TRBD1. CDR1 and CDR2 (germline): SEHNR, FQNEAQ (reference sequence). Unmatched junction bases numbered 6, after V lost 9 bases and J lost 2 bases. The CDR3 runs to 14 residues. CDR3 residues: CASRTGSGNQPQHF. Here the CDR3 DNA reads TGTGCCAGTAGGACAGGGAGTGGCAATCAGCCCCAGCATTTT. Supplemented by reference TRBV7-9 and TRBJ1-5, the full variable domain reads DTGVSQNPRHKITKRGQNVTFRCDPISEHNRLYWYRQTLGQGPEFLTYFQNEAQLEKSRLLSDRFSAERPKGSFSTLEIQRTEQGDSAMYLCASRTGSGNQPQHFGDGTRLSIL.

In this sample, this clone turned up a few times. The chain combines TRBV29-1 with TRBJ2-1, with D maybe TRBD2 (6 bases). V lost 3 bases and J lost 4, with 13 bases in between. CDR3 size: 14 residues. The germline gives CDR1 SQVTM, CDR2 ANQGSEA. The CDR3 DNA is TGCAGCGTTGATGGTAGCGGCCGGTACAATGAGCAGTTCTTC. Encoded protein: CSVDGSGRYNEQFF.

The CDR3 here is CASSIAMRGGYTF. CDR3 sequence (DNA): TGTGCCAGTAGTATTGCGATGCGTGGTGGCTACACCTTC. The chain joins TRBV19 to TRBJ1-2; D remains ambiguous. V was cut by 3 bases and J by 7 bases, with 12 bases left in between. The CDR3 runs to 13 residues. Germline V CDR1 and CDR2: LNHDA, SQIVND (reference sequence).

The V and J genes are TRBV12-5 and TRBJ1-2; D may be TRBD1 (5 bases). This CDR3 contains 16 residues. V dropped 4 bases and J dropped 6 bases, with 21 bases sitting between them. CDR1 and CDR2 from the germline V gene are LGHNT and FRNRAP. CDR3 bases: TGTGCTAGTGGTTCCGAACTCTCCAGGGTTCGGAATGGCTACACCTTC. Protein sequence: CASGSELSRVRNGYTF.

The chain recombines TRBV5-4 with TRBJ1-1; possibly TRBD1 for D (6 bases). The CDR3 contains 15 residues. V lost 4 bases and J 8 bases, leaving 21 bases between the germline ends. The germline V gene encodes CDR1 SGHNT and CDR2 YYREEE (reference sequence). CDR3 nucleotides: TGTGCCAGCAGCCACACATTAGATACAGGGACAGAAGCTTTCTTT. It is translated as CASSHTLDTGTEAFF.

CDR3 coding DNA: TGTGCCAGCAGCTCGCTAGCGAATGAGCAGTTCTTC. Encoded protein: CASSSLANEQFF. The gene calls are TRBV5-4 and TRBJ2-1, with D possibly TRBD2 on 6 matching bases. The CDR3 totals 12 residues. V was cut by 3 bases and J by 7 bases, with 8 bases left in between. The V gene's germline CDR1 is SGHNT and CDR2 YYREEE (reference sequence).

The chain employs TRBV6-2 or TRBV6-3 and TRBJ1-2, with D possibly TRBD1 on 6 matching bases. Deletions cut 5 bases from V and 4 bases from J, with 11 bases between. Germline V CDR1 and CDR2: MNHEY, SVGEGT. CDR3 length: 13 amino acids. In DNA form, the CDR3 reads TGTGCCAGCAGTCCCGGACAGTTCTATGGCTACACCTTC. Amino acid sequence: CASSPGQFYGYTF.

The gene calls are TRBV25-1 and TRBJ1-2, with TRBD1 matching 8 bases. The CDR3 is 14 residues long. V lost 2 bases, J lost 8 bases, and 7 bases stayed unmatched. Germline V gene lookup returns CDR1 MGHDK and CDR2 SYGVNS. CDR3 sequence (DNA): TGTGCCAGCAGTGAACAGGGCAGGGGGCAGGGCTACACCTTC. It is translated as CASSEQGRGQGYTF.

As for this clone: One end of the junction fails to match germline, which may point to a read error. CDR3 coding DNA: TGTGCCAGCACCTTGATCCGCCCAGGGGGCCCCACTGAAGCTTTCTTT. Its protein is CASTLIRPGGPTEAFF. The chain has TRBV5-8 and TRBJ1-1, with 8 nucleotides matching TRBD1. The length of the CDR3 is 16 residues. Germline assignment: CDR1 SGHTS and CDR2 YDEGEE.

This clone appeared once. The J gene is TRBJ2-5, the V gene TRBV6-4; D possibly corresponds to TRBD2 (5 bases). V lost 6 bases to trimming and J lost 4 bases, with 12 bases between them. Germline V gene sequence: CDR1 MRHNA, CDR2 SNTAGT. The CDR3 covers 13 residues. This CDR3 reads CASSQVRGETQYF. For the CDR3, the DNA is TGTGCCAGCAGCCAGGTACGGGGAGAGACCCAGTACTTC.

The V call is TRBV7-2, the J call TRBJ2-7; 9 positions match TRBD2. CDR3 size: 14 residues. Germline CDR1 is SGHTA and CDR2 is FQGNSA. V was pared by 6 bases and J by 7 bases, with 10 bases of the junction left unmatched. This CDR3 reads CASRVGGGAKEQYF. In DNA form, the CDR3 reads TGTGCCAGCAGGGTCGGCGGGGGGGCGAAAGAGCAGTACTTC. The entire variable domain, with the rest obtained from reference TRBV7-2 and TRBJ2-7, is as follows: GAGVSQSPSNKVTEKGKDVELRCDPISGHTALYWYRQSLGQGLEFLIYFQGNSAPDKSGLPSDRFSAERTGGSVSTLTIQRTQQEDSAVYLCASRVGGGAKEQYFGPGTRLTVT.

This chain uses TRBV19 with TRBJ2-5; possible D gene TRBD2, 6 bases. Per germline, CDR1 LNHDA and CDR2 SQIVND (reference sequence). The CDR3 covers 12 residues. The germline V and J ends were trimmed by 5 bases and 5 bases, with 9 bases remaining between them. The CDR3 loop is CASSLAGETQYF. The DNA for the CDR3 is TGTGCCAGTAGTCTCGCGGGGGAGACCCAGTACTTC.

The rearrangement links TRBV4-3 to TRBJ2-1, with 10 bases that match TRBD1. Germline loops: CDR1 LGHNA, CDR2 YSLEER. This CDR3 is built from 15 residues. The V segment lost 6 bases and the J segment 4 bases; nucleotides outside the gene matches: 6. CDR3 in amino acids: CASSAGTGAYNEQFF. Here the CDR3 DNA reads TGCGCCAGCAGTGCCGGGACAGGGGCTTACAATGAGCAGTTCTTC.

The rearrangement links TRBV19 to TRBJ1-1; D gene uncertain. Germline V gene data show CDR1 as LNHDA and CDR2 as SQIVND (reference sequence). The CDR3 runs 11 residues. Deletions cut 7 bases from V and 1 base from J, with 4 bases between. The CDR3 DNA sequence: TGTGCCAGTAACAGGAACACTGAAGCTTTCTTT. Protein: CASNRNTEAFF.

The rearrangement links TRBV3-1 (or the pseudogene TRBV3-2) to TRBJ2-1; tentative D call: TRBD2 (7 bases). Trimming took 4 bases from V and 5 from J, leaving 18 bases between them. Germline CDR1 LGHDT, CDR2 YNNKEL (reference sequence). The CDR3 length is 16 residues. This CDR3 reads CASSPLWGGVHNEQFF. For the CDR3, the DNA is TGTGCCAGCAGCCCCCTTTGGGGGGGCGTCCACAATGAGCAGTTCTTC.

The chain links TRBV27 to TRBJ1-4; unclear D gene. Germline values: CDR1 MNHEY, CDR2 SMNVEV (reference sequence). This CDR3 comprises 11 residues. Trimming removed 10 bases from V and 5 bases from J, with 8 bases in between. The CDR3 here is CANSRNEKLFF. The CDR3 coding sequence is TGTGCCAACTCGCGGAATGAAAAACTGTTTTTT.